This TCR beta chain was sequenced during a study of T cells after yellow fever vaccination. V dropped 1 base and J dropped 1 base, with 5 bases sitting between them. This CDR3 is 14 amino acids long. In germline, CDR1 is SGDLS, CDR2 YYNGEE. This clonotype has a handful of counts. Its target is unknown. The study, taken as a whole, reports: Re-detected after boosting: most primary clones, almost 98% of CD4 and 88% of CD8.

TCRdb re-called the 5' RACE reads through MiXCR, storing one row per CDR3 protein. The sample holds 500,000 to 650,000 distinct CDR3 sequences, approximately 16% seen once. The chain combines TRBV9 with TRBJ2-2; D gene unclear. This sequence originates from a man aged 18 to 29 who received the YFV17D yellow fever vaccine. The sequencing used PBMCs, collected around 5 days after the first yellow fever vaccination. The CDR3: CASSVKENTGELFF. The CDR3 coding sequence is TGTGCCAGCAGCGTAAAAGAGAACACCGGGGAGCTGTTTTTT.